A single TCR beta chain is shown here with its context. The antigen is not known. V was clipped by 3 bases and J by 1 base, with 24 bases between them. The V gene's germline CDR1 is MDHEN and CDR2 SYDVKM. The CDR3 sequence is 19 residues long. This record belongs to a study of shared clonotypes between healthy human individuals. Findings and caveats of the study: On the whole, naive subsets had larger estimated richness than memory subsets had. In contrast to clonotypes shared by all four donors, non-shared clonotypes had lower generation probabilities.

It was CD45RO-negative cells, positively selected for CCR7, that made up naive CD8 cells, with terminally differentiated effector memory CD45RA+ cells excluded. The repertoire was sequenced with immunoSEQ multiplex PCR; TCRdb's copy has only in-frame clones and lacks some. This table holds just over 2,000,000 clones, 85% to 95% found once. The chain uses TRBV28 and TRBJ2-5; TRBD1 or TRBD2 may be the D gene (6 bases each). Sequenced: naive CD8+ T cells sorted from blood. This receptor was taken from a man aged 18 to 35 in good health. CDR3 coding DNA: TGTGCCAGCAGTTTTGCCACGGGGGCGCGGATGATAGGCCAAGAGACCCAGTACTTC. Translating it yields CASSFATGARMIGQETQYF. The variable domain in full, completed from reference TRBV28 and TRBJ2-5, reads DVKVTQSSRYLVKRTGEKVFLECVQDMDHENMFWYRQDPGLGLRLIYFSYDVKMKEKGDIPEGYSVSREKKERFSLILESASTNQTSMYLCASSFATGARMIGQETQYFGPGTRLLVL.